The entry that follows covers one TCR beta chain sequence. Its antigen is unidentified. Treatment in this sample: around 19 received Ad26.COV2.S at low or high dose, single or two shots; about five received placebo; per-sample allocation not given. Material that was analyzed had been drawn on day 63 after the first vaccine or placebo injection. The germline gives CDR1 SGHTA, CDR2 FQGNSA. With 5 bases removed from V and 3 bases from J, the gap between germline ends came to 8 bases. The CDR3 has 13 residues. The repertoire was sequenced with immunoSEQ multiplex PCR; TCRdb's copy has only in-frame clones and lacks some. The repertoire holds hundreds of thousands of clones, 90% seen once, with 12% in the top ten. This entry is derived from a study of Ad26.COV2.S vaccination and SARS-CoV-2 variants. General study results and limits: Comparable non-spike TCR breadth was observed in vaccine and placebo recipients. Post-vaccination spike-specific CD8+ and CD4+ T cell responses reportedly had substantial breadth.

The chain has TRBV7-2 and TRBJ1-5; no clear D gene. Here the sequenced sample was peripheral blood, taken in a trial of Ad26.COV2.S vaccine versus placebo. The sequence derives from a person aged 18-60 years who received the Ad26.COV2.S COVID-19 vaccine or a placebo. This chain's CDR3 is CASSLGVNQPQHF. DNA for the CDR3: TGTGCCAGCAGCCTAGGTGTCAATCAGCCCCAGCATTTT.